Described below is a single T cell receptor (beta chain) sequence and its context. Assay used: immunoSEQ multiplex PCR; TCRdb lists only in-frame clones, some missing. This sample has a few hundred thousand clones; around 85% occur once, and the top ten carry approximately 19%. Participant-given clinical history determined each cohort assignment. Germline V gene sequence: CDR1 MDHEN, CDR2 SYDVKM. V was clipped by 4 bases and J by 0 bases; unmatched bases: 4. This CDR3 comprises 15 residues. This entry comes from a study of blood T cell repertoires in COVID-19. Study information: T cells, B-cell-depleted T cells, or PBMCs supplied cDNA or gDNA.

Sequenced: PBMCs or T cells enriched from blood (not recorded which). V and J are TRBV28 and TRBJ2-7; 9 bases map to TRBD1. The TCR originated in a man in his forties who had recovered from COVID-19. Written as DNA, the CDR3 is TGTGCCAGCAGTTCGGTGGGACAGGGCTCCTACGAGCAGTACTTC. Translated: CASSSVGQGSYEQYF.